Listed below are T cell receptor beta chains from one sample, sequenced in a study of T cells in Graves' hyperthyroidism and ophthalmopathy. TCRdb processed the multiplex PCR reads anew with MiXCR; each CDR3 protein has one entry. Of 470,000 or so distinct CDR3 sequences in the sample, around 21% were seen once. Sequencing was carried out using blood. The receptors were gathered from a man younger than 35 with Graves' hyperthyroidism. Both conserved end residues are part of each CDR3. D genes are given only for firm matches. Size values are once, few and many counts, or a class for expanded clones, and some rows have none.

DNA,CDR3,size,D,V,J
TGTGCCAGCTTGTGGGGGGGAGCCGGGGAGCTGTTTTTT,CASLWGGAGELFF,many,TRBD2,TRBV2,TRBJ2-2
TGTGCCAGCAGCTTTATAGCGGGGGTTCTCACAGATACGCAGTATTTT,CASSFIAGVLTDTQYF,few,TRBD2,TRBV11-2,TRBJ2-3
TGTGCCAGCAGTCACAGGGGCGACACTGAAGCTTTCTTT,CASSHRGDTEAFF,many,TRBD1,TRBV12-3/TRBV12-4,TRBJ1-1
TGCAGCGTTGAGGGGGGACTTCGGGGAAGGGCCTATGGCTACACCTTC,CSVEGGLRGRAYGYTF,.,.,TRBV29-1,TRBJ1-2
TGTGCCAGCAGTTTTGAGGGCGTCGGCACCGGGGAGCTGTTTTTT,CASSFEGVGTGELFF,many,.,TRBV28,TRBJ2-2
TGCAGCGTCCAGACGGACAGCTCCTACGAGCAGTACTTC,CSVQTDSSYEQYF,.,.,TRBV29-1,TRBJ2-7
TGCAGCGCCGAACCTGGGGAGACCCAGTACTTC,CSAEPGETQYF,many,.,TRBV29-1,TRBJ2-5
TGTGCCAGCAGCTGGGGACCCAAAAACATTCAGTACTTC,CASSWGPKNIQYF,many,.,TRBV13,TRBJ2-4
TGTGCTAGTGGTTTCGGGTACGAGCAGTACTTC,CASGFGYEQYF,many,.,TRBV12-5,TRBJ2-7
TGTGCCAGCAGTTTAGCCAGGGAAGAAGAGACCCAGTACTTC,CASSLAREEETQYF,.,.,TRBV28,TRBJ2-5
TGCGCCAGCAGCCAGGCGGGACAGGGCAATCAGCCCCAGCATTTT,CASSQAGQGNQPQHF,few,TRBD1,TRBV4-1,TRBJ1-5
TGTGCCAGCAGCGTGGGGGGGGATTCTCAGCCCCAGCATTTT,CASSVGGDSQPQHF,few,.,TRBV9,TRBJ1-5
TGTGCCAGCAGCCCGGGGAGTGAAGCTTTCTTT,CASSPGSEAFF,many,.,TRBV12-3/TRBV12-4,TRBJ1-1
TGCGCCAGCAGCCCGGGACAAGTGGAGCAGTACTTC,CASSPGQVEQYF,many,.,TRBV10-2,TRBJ2-7
TGTGCCAGCAGTTTCTCCCCACCCCCTGGGGCCCAGCATTTT,CASSFSPPPGAQHF,many,.,TRBV12-3/TRBV12-4,TRBJ1-5
TGTGCCAGCAGTATAACAGGGGCTCTATTCACTACCACCTCAAATAACTATGGCTACACCTTC,CASSITGALFTTTSNNYGYTF,many,TRBD1,TRBV28,TRBJ1-2
TGTGCTAGTGGCCCCCCCGGGATAGGGAGGACCCAGTACTTC,CASGPPGIGRTQYF,many,.,TRBV12-5,TRBJ2-5
TGTGCCAGCAGTTTGGGACAGGGTGTTGAAGCTTTCTTT,CASSLGQGVEAFF,many,TRBD1,TRBV12-3/TRBV12-4,TRBJ1-1
TGTGCCAGCAGTTTATCGGTCAGACTGAACACTGAAGCTTTCTTT,CASSLSVRLNTEAFF,.,.,TRBV28,TRBJ1-1
TGTGCCAGCAGCAAGCCGGAGGTTTTCGCGAACACCGGGGAGCTGTTTTTT,CASSKPEVFANTGELFF,few,.,TRBV7-6,TRBJ2-2
TGCAGCGTTGGAAAGGAGTTTCCCTCCTACGAGCAGTACTTC,CSVGKEFPSYEQYF,few,.,TRBV29-1,TRBJ2-7
TGTGCCAGCAGCCCCCGGGACAGTTTAGAAGCTTTCTTT,CASSPRDSLEAFF,.,TRBD1,TRBV5-4,TRBJ1-1
TGTGCCAGCAGCCAAGGTTTGGCCGGGGAGCTGTTTTTT,CASSQGLAGELFF,few,.,TRBV4-2,TRBJ2-2
TGCGCCAGCAGCCAAGATTTCGGCAGCTCCTACGAGCAGTACTTC,CASSQDFGSSYEQYF,.,.,TRBV4-1,TRBJ2-7
TGTGCCAGTAGTATTGAGCAAAATCAGCCCCAGCAGTTT,CASSIEQNQPQQF,.,.,TRBV19,TRBJ1-5
TGCAGTGCTAGGATGACCGGGGGACTAGCGGGGGGCTACGAGCAGTACTTC,CSARMTGGLAGGYEQYF,many,TRBD2,TRBV20-1,TRBJ2-7
TGTGCCAGCACCCGAGGTGGGGTCCTCTCCTACGAGCAGTACTTC,CASTRGGVLSYEQYF,few,.,TRBV6-2/TRBV6-3,TRBJ2-7
TGTGCCAGCAGCTTATGGGGACAGCCCCAGACTAACTATGGCTACACCTTC,CASSLWGQPQTNYGYTF,many,TRBD1,TRBV13,TRBJ1-2
TGTGCCAGCAGTACAACAGGGAGGGCTGGAAACACCATATATTTT,CASSTTGRAGNTIYF,many,.,TRBV28,TRBJ1-3
TGCGCCAGCAGCTTCCAGGGGGCAGGGGAGACCCAGTACTTC,CASSFQGAGETQYF,few,TRBD1,TRBV5-1,TRBJ2-5
TGCAGCGTTAAGGGGGCTTTGGGGGAGACCCAGTACTTC,CSVKGALGETQYF,.,TRBD1,TRBV29-1,TRBJ2-5
TGTGCCAGCAGCCGAGCTACGGGACAGAACTACGAGCAGTACTTC,CASSRATGQNYEQYF,many,TRBD1,TRBV7-2,TRBJ2-7
TGTGCCAGCAGTGCCGGGTGGTTCTACGAGCAGTACTTC,CASSAGWFYEQYF,many,.,TRBV6-1,TRBJ2-7
TGTGCCAGCAGCCGGGGGGGTGGAGAGACCCAGTACTTC,CASSRGGGETQYF,many,TRBD2,TRBV6-2/TRBV6-3,TRBJ2-5
TGTGCCTGGAGTGGAGGCCAGGGAAGCAATCAGCCCCAGCATTTT,CAWSGGQGSNQPQHF,many,.,TRBV30,TRBJ1-5
TGTGCCAGCTCAAGAGAGAAAAACACTGAAGCTTTCTTT,CASSREKNTEAFF,.,.,TRBV18,TRBJ1-1
TGTGCCAGCAGCTTACTAGCGGGGATGGAGACCCAGTACTTC,CASSLLAGMETQYF,many,TRBD2,TRBV11-3,TRBJ2-5